Listed here are 25 T cell receptor beta chains from one sample, sequenced in a study of CD8 T cells in ankylosing spondylitis (TCRdb year 2017). Their antigen targets remain unknown. Points the paper makes about the study in general: A TCR beta motif of several highly homologous amino acid variants appeared characteristic of blood from ankylosing spondylitis patients.

Libraries were built with 5' RACE. TCRdb shows the sequencer as Illumina HiSeq 2500. The public sequencing data were trimmed at Q25 with fastp and processed into clonotypes with MiXCR by TCRdb, which kept only in-frame beta chains. Rows with a matching CDR3 protein are joined into one entry that keeps the most common DNA and genes. This sample is represented by about 540,000 distinct CDR3 sequences; about 13% of them were singletons. Approximately 7% of the sample is taken by the ten largest. The source material was blood, either unsorted or a sorted T cell fraction (not recorded which). The receptors were sampled from a male donor with ankylosing spondylitis.

The table lists this clonotype with many counts. Germline is not matched at one junction end, which may reflect a read error. This sequence joins TRBV5-1 and TRBJ2-3; 9 nucleotides match TRBD2. Germline values: CDR1 SGHRS, CDR2 YFSETQ. This CDR3 is built from 15 residues. DNA for the CDR3: TGTGCCAGCAGTCTTCTAGCGGGAAGCACAGATACGCAGTATTTT. This translates into CASSLLAGSTDTQYF.

This rearrangement joins TRBV19 to TRBJ2-3; 8 positions agree with TRBD2. Trimming took 7 bases from V and 6 from J; bases not matched to a gene: 9. This CDR3 comprises 14 residues. Germline V CDR1 and CDR2: LNHDA, SQIVND (reference sequence). CDR3 in amino acids: CASISGGAGDTQYF. CDR3 nucleotides: TGTGCCAGTATCTCGGGGGGGGCTGGTGATACGCAGTATTTT.

The chain is built from TRBV20-1 and TRBJ2-1; D remains ambiguous. The ends were cut back, 7 bases at V and 4 bases at J, with 5 bases in the middle. The CDR3 contains 10 residues. Germline V CDR1 and CDR2: DFQATT, SNEGSKA (reference sequence). The CDR3 loop reads CSVPYNEQFF. The CDR3 DNA sequence: TGCAGTGTCCCGTACAATGAGCAGTTCTTC.

This clonotype was counted many times. The chain carries TRBV2 and TRBJ2-7; 7 bases map to TRBD1. The CDR3 consists of 13 residues. V was pared by 4 bases and J by 6 bases, with 6 bases of the junction left unmatched. Germline V gene sequence: CDR1 SNHLY, CDR2 FYNNEI. CDR3 nucleotide sequence: TGTGCCAGCAGTGCAGGCAGGGGGAGCGAGCAGTACGTC. This translates into CASSAGRGSEQYV.

This chain connects TRBV2 to TRBJ1-1; D unclear. The CDR3 loop spans 13 amino acids. The germline gives CDR1 SNHLY, CDR2 FYNNEI. The ends were cut back, 2 bases at V and 7 bases at J, with 11 bases in the middle. CDR3 in amino acids: CASSESRLIEAFF. The DNA for the CDR3 is TGTGCCAGCAGTGAATCACGGTTAATTGAAGCTTTCTTT.

The V gene is TRBV24-1, the J gene TRBJ2-1; TRBD1 matches 7 bases. The CDR3 totals 18 residues. Germline CDR1 and CDR2: KGHDR and SFDVKD. With 3 bases clipped from V and 1 base from J, the junction kept 11 bases outside the gene matches. The DNA of the CDR3 is TGTGCCACCAGTGATCCTCTGACAGGGAAGTTTTCCTACAATGAGCAGTTCTTC. Protein: CATSDPLTGKFSYNEQFF.

The chain recombines TRBV11-2 with TRBJ2-1; D is undetermined. Germline V lookup: CDR1 SGHAT, CDR2 FQNNGV. The CDR3 length is 13 residues. Trimming stripped 0 bases from V and 15 bases from J, with 15 bases between. The CDR3 reads CASSLEHSRVGFF. CDR3 in DNA: TGTGCCAGCAGCTTAGAGCACTCCCGGGTGGGGTTCTTC.

This chain links TRBV7-8 with TRBJ2-7, with a tentative D call TRBD1 (5 bases). This CDR3 contains 14 residues. CDR1 and CDR2 from the germline V gene are SGHVS and FQNEAQ. V was clipped by 1 base and J by 6 bases, with 13 bases between them. The CDR3 sequence: CASSLDARVAEQYF. The CDR3 coding sequence is TGTGCCAGCAGCTTAGACGCCAGGGTTGCCGAGCAGTACTTC. Drawing the rest from reference TRBV7-8 and TRBJ2-7, the complete variable domain is GAGVSQSPRYKVAKRGQDVALRCDPISGHVSLFWYQQALGQGPEFLTYFQNEAQLDKSGLPSDRFFAERPEGSVSTLKIQRTQQEDSAVYLCASSLDARVAEQYFGPGTRLTVT.

This clonotype showed up many times. The V and J genes are TRBV29-1 and TRBJ2-5; no clear D gene. Germline-derived CDR1 and CDR2 are SQVTM and ANQGSEA. Trimming left V 4 bases short and J 0 bases short, with 9 bases between. The CDR3 loop spans 13 amino acids. The CDR3 protein is CSVVGGDQETQYF. CDR3 DNA: TGCAGCGTTGTCGGCGGCGACCAAGAGACCCAGTACTTC.

In its sample, this clonotype was seen a few times. The genes are TRBV29-1 and TRBJ2-3; 11 nucleotides match TRBD2. V lost 6 bases to trimming and J lost 4 bases; unmatched junction nucleotides: 21. This CDR3 has 19 amino acids. The V gene's germline CDR1 is SQVTM and CDR2 ANQGSEA. This chain's CDR3 is CSVHPTSGSFRRSSDTQYF. The DNA for the CDR3 is TGCAGCGTACACCCTACTAGCGGGAGTTTCCGGCGGTCCTCAGATACGCAGTATTTT.

To note about this clonotype: A much more abundant neighbour one base away suggests this may be a read error. This chain connects TRBV7-9 to TRBJ1-2; no firm D call. The germline V gene has CDR1 SEHNR and CDR2 FQNEAQ (reference sequence). The CDR3 is 14 amino acids. The CDR3 DNA reads as TGTGCCGGCAGCTTAGCGTCGGACCTCAATGGCTACACCTTC. Translation gives CAGSLASDLNGYTF.

This chain joins TRBV9 and TRBJ2-5; D gene unclear. The CDR3 extends over 15 amino acids. V was shortened by 0 bases and J by 1 base, with 10 bases between the two germline ends. CDR1 is SGDLS, CDR2 YYNGEE, per germline. CDR3 protein: CASSVGAGFQETQYF. CDR3 sequence (DNA): TGTGCCAGCAGCGTAGGGGCAGGCTTCCAAGAGACCCAGTACTTC.

J is TRBJ2-3 and V is TRBV12-3 or TRBV12-4; no firm D call. The CDR3 contains 12 residues. V was trimmed by 0 bases and J by 5 bases, leaving 3 bases between them. The CDR3 DNA follows: TGTGCCAGCAGTTTAGCTCGAGATACGCAGTATTTT. Its protein product is CASSLARDTQYF.

This clonotype was seen more than once but under ten times. The V call is TRBV24-1, the J call TRBJ1-5; 9 nucleotides line up with TRBD1. From germline, CDR1 is KGHDR and CDR2 SFDVKD. The CDR3 spans 16 residues. V trimming: 4 bases; J trimming: 3 bases; junction bases outside the gene matches: 6. CDR3 amino acids: CATSEAGTGYNQPQHF. The CDR3 region has the DNA TGTGCCACCAGTGAAGCCGGGACAGGGTACAATCAGCCCCAGCATTTT.

This clonotype showed up just a few times. The chain recombines TRBV18 with TRBJ2-3; no definite D call. This CDR3 region has 13 residues. Trimming took 3 bases from V and 2 from J, leaving 6 bases between them. Germline V lookup: CDR1 KGHSH, CDR2 LQKENI. The CDR3, as DNA: TGTGCCAGCTCACCTAATCCCACAGATACGCAGTATTTT. Residues: CASSPNPTDTQYF.

The chain couples TRBV2 to TRBJ2-1; TRBD2 might be the D (5 bases). The V gene lost 10 bases and the J gene lost 0 bases, with 13 bases spanning the gap. This CDR3 has 14 residues. The germline gives CDR1 SNHLY, CDR2 FYNNEI. The chain's CDR3 is CATGAVSSYNEQFF. Written as DNA, the CDR3 is TGTGCCACCGGAGCGGTAAGCTCCTACAATGAGCAGTTCTTC.

This clonotype appeared many times. This chain links TRBV6-1 with TRBJ1-2; D not certain. Trimming took 2 bases from V and 3 from J, leaving 7 bases between them. Germline CDR1 and CDR2: MNHNS and SASEGT. The length of the CDR3 is 13 residues. The CDR3, as DNA: TGTGCCAGCAGTGAATTGGTCTACTATGGCTACACCTTC. Its protein is CASSELVYYGYTF.

The chain employs TRBV6-5 and TRBJ2-1; TRBD2 is a possible D gene (6 bases). The CDR3 extends over 15 amino acids. Germline CDR1 MNHEY, CDR2 SVGAGI. Trimming removed 2 bases at V and 7 bases at J, with 15 bases between. The CDR3 region has the DNA TGTGCCAGCAGTTACCGCGCGGGAAAGGGGAATGAGCAGTTCTTC. Its translation: CASSYRAGKGNEQFF.

Here the CDR3 reads CSARMAAQETQYF. The CDR3 DNA is TGCAGTGCTAGAATGGCAGCACAAGAGACCCAGTACTTC. J is TRBJ2-5 and V is TRBV20-1; D not certain. The CDR3 sequence is 13 residues long. Germline V lookup: CDR1 DFQATT, CDR2 SNEGSKA (reference sequence). Trimming removed 2 bases at V and 2 bases at J, with 9 bases between.

The J gene is TRBJ2-2, the V gene TRBV29-1; D gene uncertain. CDR1 SQVTM and CDR2 ANQGSEA come from the germline V gene. The CDR3 loop spans 13 amino acids. Trimming pared 4 bases from V and 1 base from J, leaving 7 bases between. The CDR3 sequence: CSVGSQNTGELFF. CDR3 bases: TGCAGCGTTGGTTCACAGAACACCGGGGAGCTGTTTTTT.

This clonotype was seen more than once but under ten times. This CDR3 is CSVCKTGGFYEQYF. The CDR3 DNA reads as TGCAGCGTCTGCAAGACAGGGGGCTTCTACGAGCAGTACTTC. The genes are TRBV29-1 and TRBJ2-7; TRBD1 matches 10 bases. The CDR3 sequence is 14 residues long. CDR1 and CDR2 (germline): SQVTM, ANQGSEA. J gave up 3 bases and V 6 bases, and 8 bases lay outside the gene matches.

The table lists this clonotype with a few counts. This sequence joins TRBV5-1 and TRBJ2-3, with D perhaps matching TRBD2 (5 bases). V was shortened by 4 bases and J by 1 base, with 10 bases between the two germline ends. The CDR3 runs to 14 residues. Germline V gene data show CDR1 as SGHRS and CDR2 as YFSETQ. The CDR3 protein is CASSGSRGTDTQYF. For the CDR3, the DNA is TGCGCCAGCAGCGGATCGCGGGGCACAGATACGCAGTATTTT. The full variable domain, in which reference TRBV5-1 and TRBJ2-3 provide the parts outside the CDR3, is KAGVTQTPRYLIKTRGQQVTLSCSPISGHRSVSWYQQTPGQGLQFLFEYFSETQRNKGNFPGRFSGRQFSNSRSEMNVSTLELGDSALYLCASSGSRGTDTQYFGPGTRLTVL.

The chain links TRBV2 to TRBJ1-5; no firm D call. Germline CDR1 and CDR2: SNHLY and FYNNEI. Trimming took 4 bases from V and 5 from J, leaving 12 bases between them. The CDR3 sequence is 14 residues long. The CDR3 nucleotides are TGTGCCAGCAGTGTTGGAACCCCTGATCAGCCCCAGCATTTT. This codes for CASSVGTPDQPQHF.

The table lists this clonotype with a few counts. The genes are TRBV29-1 and TRBJ2-5; 9 bases align to TRBD2. CDR1 and CDR2 (germline): SQVTM, ANQGSEA. This CDR3 is 17 amino acids long. Trimming cost V 3 bases and J 1 base; bases outside gene matches: 12. The CDR3 reads CSVDKGTGLASQETQYF. DNA of the CDR3: TGCAGCGTTGATAAGGGGACCGGACTAGCGAGCCAAGAGACCCAGTACTTC.

The chain couples TRBV5-1 to TRBJ2-2; 9 bases are shared with TRBD1. V shed 4 bases and J 5 bases; nucleotides not matched to a gene: 6. Germline lookup yields CDR1 SGHRS and CDR2 YFSETQ. The CDR3 has 15 amino acids. As DNA, the CDR3 is TGCGCCAGCAGCATCCGGGACAGGGAGACCGGGGAGCTGTTTTTT. It codes for CASSIRDRETGELFF. The full variable domain, rest sourced from reference TRBV5-1 and TRBJ2-2, is KAGVTQTPRYLIKTRGQQVTLSCSPISGHRSVSWYQQTPGQGLQFLFEYFSETQRNKGNFPGRFSGRQFSNSRSEMNVSTLELGDSALYLCASSIRDRETGELFFGEGSRLTVL.